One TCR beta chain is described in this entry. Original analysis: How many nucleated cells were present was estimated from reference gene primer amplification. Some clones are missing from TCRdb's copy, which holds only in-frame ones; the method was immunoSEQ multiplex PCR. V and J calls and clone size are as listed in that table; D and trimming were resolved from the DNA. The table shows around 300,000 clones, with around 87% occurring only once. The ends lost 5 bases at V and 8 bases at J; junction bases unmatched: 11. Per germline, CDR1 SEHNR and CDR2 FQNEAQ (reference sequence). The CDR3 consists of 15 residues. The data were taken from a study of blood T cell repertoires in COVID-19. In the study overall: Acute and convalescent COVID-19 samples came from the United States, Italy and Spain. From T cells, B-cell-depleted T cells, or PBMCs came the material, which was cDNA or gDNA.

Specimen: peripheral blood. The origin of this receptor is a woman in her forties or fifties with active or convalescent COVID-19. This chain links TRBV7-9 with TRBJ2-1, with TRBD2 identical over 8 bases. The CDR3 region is CASSPGLVGSDEQFF. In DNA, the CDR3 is TGTGCCAGCAGCCCGGGACTAGTAGGTTCCGATGAGCAGTTCTTC.